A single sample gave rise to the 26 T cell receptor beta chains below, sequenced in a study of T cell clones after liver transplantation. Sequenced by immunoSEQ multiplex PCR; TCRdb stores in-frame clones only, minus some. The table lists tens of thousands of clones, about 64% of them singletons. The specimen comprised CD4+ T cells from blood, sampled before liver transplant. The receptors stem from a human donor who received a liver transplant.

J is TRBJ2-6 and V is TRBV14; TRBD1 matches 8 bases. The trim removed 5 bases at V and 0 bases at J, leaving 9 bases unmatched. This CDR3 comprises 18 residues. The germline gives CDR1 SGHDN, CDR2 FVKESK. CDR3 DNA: TGTGCCAGCAGCTCTCCTTTGGACAGGGTCTCTGGGGCCAACGTCCTGACTTTC. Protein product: CASSSPLDRVSGANVLTF.

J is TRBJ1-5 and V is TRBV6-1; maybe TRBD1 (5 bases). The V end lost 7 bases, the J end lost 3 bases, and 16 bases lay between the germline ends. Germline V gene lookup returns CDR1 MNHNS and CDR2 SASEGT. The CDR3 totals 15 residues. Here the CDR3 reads CASTPMGGNNQPQHF. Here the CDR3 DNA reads TGTGCCAGCACCCCCATGGGGGGGAACAATCAGCCCCAGCATTTT.

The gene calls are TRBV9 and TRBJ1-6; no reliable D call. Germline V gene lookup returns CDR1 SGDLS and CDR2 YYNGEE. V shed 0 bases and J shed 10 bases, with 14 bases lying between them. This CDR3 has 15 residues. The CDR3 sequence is CASSVDGGRGSPLHF. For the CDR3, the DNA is TGTGCCAGCAGCGTAGATGGAGGCAGAGGGTCACCCCTCCACTTT.

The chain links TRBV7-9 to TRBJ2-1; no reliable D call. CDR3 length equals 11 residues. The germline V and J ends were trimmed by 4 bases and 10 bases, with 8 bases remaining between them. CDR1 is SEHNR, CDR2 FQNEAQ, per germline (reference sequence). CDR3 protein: CASSSVREQFF. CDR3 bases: TGTGCCAGCAGCTCAGTTCGAGAGCAGTTCTTC. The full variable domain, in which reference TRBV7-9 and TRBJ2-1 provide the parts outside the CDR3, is DTGVSQNPRHKITKRGQNVTFRCDPISEHNRLYWYRQTLGQGPEFLTYFQNEAQLEKSRLLSDRFSAERPKGSFSTLEIQRTEQGDSAMYLCASSSVREQFFGPGTRLTVL.

CDR3 DNA sequence: TGTGCCAGCAGCTTAGCAGGTGGTGGGGGGGATACGCAGTATTTT. Its protein product is CASSLAGGGGDTQYF. The chain has TRBV7-8 and TRBJ2-3; D perhaps matches TRBD2 (6 bases). Deletions cut 0 bases from V and 6 bases from J, with 13 bases between. This CDR3 region has 15 residues. Germline V gene lookup returns CDR1 SGHVS and CDR2 FQNEAQ.

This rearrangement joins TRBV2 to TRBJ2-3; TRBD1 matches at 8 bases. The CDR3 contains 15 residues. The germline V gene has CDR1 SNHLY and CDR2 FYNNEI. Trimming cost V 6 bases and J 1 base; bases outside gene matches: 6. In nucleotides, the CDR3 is TGTGCCAGCAGCCTAGACAGGGGTGGCACAGATACGCAGTATTTT. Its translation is CASSLDRGGTDTQYF.

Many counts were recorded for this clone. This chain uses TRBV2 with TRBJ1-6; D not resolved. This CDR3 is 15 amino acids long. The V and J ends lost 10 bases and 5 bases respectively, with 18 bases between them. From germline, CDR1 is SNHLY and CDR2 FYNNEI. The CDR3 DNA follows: TGTGCCACCGACGGGAGCCCGAAGGATAATTCACCCCTCCACTTT. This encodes CATDGSPKDNSPLHF.

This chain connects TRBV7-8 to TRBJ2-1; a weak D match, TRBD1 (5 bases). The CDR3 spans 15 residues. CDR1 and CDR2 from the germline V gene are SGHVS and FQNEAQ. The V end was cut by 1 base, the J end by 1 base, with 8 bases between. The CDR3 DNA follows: TGTGCCAGCAGCTTAGAAAGGGGATCCTACAATGAGCAGTTCTTC. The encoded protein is CASSLERGSYNEQFF.

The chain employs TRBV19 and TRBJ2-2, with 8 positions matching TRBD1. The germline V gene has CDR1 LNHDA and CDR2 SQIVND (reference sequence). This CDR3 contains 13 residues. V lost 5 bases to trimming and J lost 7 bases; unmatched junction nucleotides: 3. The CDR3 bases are TGTGCCAGTAGTCCAGGGGGCGTCGGGGAGCTGTTTTTT. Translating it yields CASSPGGVGELFF.

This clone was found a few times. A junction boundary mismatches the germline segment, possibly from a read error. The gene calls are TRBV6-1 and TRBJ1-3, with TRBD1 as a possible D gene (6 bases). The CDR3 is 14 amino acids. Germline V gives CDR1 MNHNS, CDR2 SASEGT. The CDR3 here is CASNEQGLGNTIYF. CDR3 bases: TGTGCCAGCAATGAACAGGGCCTTGGGAACACCATATATTTT.

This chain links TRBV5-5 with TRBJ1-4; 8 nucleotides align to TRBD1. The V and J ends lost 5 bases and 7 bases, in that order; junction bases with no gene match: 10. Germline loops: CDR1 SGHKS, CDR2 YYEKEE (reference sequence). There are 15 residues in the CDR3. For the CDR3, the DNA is TGTGCCAGCAGGACTCAGGGACAGGTCGGTGAAAAACTGTTTTTT. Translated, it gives CASRTQGQVGEKLFF.

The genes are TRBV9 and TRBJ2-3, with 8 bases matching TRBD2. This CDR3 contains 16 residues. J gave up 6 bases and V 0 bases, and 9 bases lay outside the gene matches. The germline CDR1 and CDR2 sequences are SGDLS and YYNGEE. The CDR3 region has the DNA TGTGCCAGCAGCGTAGCCAATCTAGCGGGTGGGGATACGCAGTATTTT. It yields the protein CASSVANLAGGDTQYF. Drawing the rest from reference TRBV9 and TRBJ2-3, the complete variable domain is DSGVTQTPKHLITATGQRVTLRCSPRSGDLSVYWYQQSLDQGLQFLIQYYNGEERAKGNILERFSAQQFPDLHSELNLSSLELGDSALYFCASSVANLAGGDTQYFGPGTRLTVL.

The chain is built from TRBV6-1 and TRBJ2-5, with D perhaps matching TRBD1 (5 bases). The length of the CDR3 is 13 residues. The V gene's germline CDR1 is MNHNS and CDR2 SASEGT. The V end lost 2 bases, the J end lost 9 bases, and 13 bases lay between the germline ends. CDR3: CASSELGAAAQYF. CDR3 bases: TGTGCCAGCAGTGAACTTGGGGCGGCGGCCCAGTACTTC.

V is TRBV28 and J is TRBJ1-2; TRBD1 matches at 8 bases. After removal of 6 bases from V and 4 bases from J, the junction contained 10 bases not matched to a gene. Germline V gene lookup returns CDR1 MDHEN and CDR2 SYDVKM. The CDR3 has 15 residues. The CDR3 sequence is CASRTGTGALYGYTF. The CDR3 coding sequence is TGTGCCAGCAGAACCGGGACAGGTGCTCTCTATGGCTACACCTTC.

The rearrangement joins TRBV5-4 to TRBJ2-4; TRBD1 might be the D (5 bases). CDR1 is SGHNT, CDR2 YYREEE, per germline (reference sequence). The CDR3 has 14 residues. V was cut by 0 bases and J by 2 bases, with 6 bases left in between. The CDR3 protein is CASSLDRSKNIQYF. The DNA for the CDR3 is TGTGCCAGCAGCTTGGACAGGTCCAAAAACATTCAGTACTTC.

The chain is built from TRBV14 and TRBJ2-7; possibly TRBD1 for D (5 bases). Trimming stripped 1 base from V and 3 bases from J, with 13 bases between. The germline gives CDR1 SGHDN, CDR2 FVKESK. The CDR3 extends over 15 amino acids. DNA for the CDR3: TGTGCCAGCAGCCAAGGACGCGGACAATTCTACGAGCAGTACTTC. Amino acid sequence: CASSQGRGQFYEQYF.

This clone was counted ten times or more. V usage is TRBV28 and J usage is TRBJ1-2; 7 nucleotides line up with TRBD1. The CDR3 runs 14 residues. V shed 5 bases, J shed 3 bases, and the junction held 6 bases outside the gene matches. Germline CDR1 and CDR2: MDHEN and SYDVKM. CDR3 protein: CASSLRQGYYGYTF. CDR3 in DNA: TGTGCCAGCAGTCTTAGACAGGGATACTATGGCTACACCTTC.

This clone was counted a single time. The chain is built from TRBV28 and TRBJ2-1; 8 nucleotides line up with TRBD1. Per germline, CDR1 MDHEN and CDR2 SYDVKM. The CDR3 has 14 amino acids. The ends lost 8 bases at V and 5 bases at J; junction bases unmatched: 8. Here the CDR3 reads CASGTDRVNNEQFF. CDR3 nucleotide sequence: TGTGCCAGCGGAACGGACAGGGTGAACAATGAGCAGTTCTTC.

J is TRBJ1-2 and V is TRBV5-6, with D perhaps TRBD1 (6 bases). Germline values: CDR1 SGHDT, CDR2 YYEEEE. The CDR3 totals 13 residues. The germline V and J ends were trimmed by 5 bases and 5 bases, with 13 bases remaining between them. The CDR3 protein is CASSFSQGYGYTF. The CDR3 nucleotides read TGTGCCAGCAGTTTTTCACAGGGATATGGCTACACCTTC.

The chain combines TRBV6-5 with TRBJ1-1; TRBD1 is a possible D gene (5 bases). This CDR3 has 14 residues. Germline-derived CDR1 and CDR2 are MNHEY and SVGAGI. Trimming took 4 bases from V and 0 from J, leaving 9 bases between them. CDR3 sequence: CASSSGRMNTEAFF. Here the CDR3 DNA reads TGTGCCAGCAGTTCAGGGAGGATGAACACTGAAGCTTTCTTT.

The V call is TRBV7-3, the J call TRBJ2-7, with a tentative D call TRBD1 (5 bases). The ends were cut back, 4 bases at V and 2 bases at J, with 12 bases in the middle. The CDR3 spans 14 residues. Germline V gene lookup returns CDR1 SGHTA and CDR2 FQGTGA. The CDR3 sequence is CASSSQEWAYEQYF. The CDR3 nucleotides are TGTGCCAGCAGCTCACAGGAGTGGGCCTACGAGCAGTACTTC.

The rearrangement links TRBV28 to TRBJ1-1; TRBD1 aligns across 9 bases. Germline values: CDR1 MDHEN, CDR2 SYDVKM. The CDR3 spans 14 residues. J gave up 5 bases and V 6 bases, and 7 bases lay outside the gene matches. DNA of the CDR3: TGTGCCAGCAGAACCGGACAGGGGTGGACTGAAGCTTTCTTT. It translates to CASRTGQGWTEAFF.

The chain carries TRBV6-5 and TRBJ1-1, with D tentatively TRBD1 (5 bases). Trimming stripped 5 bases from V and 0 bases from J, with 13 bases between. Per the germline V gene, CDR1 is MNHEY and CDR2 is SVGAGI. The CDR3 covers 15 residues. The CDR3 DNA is TGTGCCAGCAGTCACGCCGGGGGTTTGAACACTGAAGCTTTCTTT. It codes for CASSHAGGLNTEAFF.

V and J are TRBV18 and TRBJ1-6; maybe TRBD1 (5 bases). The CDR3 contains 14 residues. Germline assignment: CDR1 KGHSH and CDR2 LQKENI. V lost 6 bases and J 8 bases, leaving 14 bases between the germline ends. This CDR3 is CASSPRGMDSPLHF. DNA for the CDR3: TGTGCCAGCTCCCCGCGGGGGATGGATTCACCCCTCCACTTT.

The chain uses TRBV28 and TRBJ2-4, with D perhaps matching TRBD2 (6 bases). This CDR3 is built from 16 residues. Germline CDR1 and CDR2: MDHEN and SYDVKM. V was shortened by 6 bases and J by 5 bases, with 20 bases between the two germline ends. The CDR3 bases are TGTGCCAGCAGCCGACTAGGGACTCCCGGGGAAAACATTCAGTACTTC. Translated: CASSRLGTPGENIQYF.

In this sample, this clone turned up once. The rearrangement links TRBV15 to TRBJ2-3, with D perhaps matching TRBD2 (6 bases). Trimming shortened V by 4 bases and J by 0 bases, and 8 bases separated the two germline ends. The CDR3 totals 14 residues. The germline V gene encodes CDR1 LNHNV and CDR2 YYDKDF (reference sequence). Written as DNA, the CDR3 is TGTGCCACCAGCACGGGGGTTAGCACAGATACGCAGTATTTT. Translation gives CATSTGVSTDTQYF.